The 6 T cell receptor beta chains listed next were all sequenced from one sample in a study of T cell repertoires in cytomegalovirus infection. No antigen is known for these receptors. TCRdb recomputed calls from the reads with MiXCR, one row per CDR3 protein. Of over 45,000 distinct CDR3 sequences listed, roughly a fifth are singletons. The source material was CD8+ T cells from cultured PBMCs, sampled from culture after CMV antigen stimulation. The receptors were sampled from a human donor in good health (CMV status not recorded). Some clones in this sample may be carry-over from other donors' samples.

This clonotype was seen many times. This chain connects TRBV7-9 to TRBJ2-3, with TRBD2 identical over 10 bases. CDR1 and CDR2 (germline): SEHNR, FQNEAQ (reference sequence). J was trimmed by 2 bases and V by 3 bases; bases with no gene match: 2. The CDR3 extends over 15 amino acids. CDR3 residues: CASSFTSGVTDTQYF. CDR3 nucleotide sequence: TGTGCCAGCAGCTTCACTAGCGGGGTCACAGATACGCAGTATTTT.

The chain carries TRBV5-8 and TRBJ2-7, with 8 positions matching TRBD1. J gave up 1 base and V 0 bases, and 6 bases lay outside the gene matches. In germline, CDR1 is SGHTS, CDR2 YDEGEE. This CDR3 spans 16 amino acids. The CDR3 bases are TGTGCCAGCAGCTTGGAAGGGGACAGGTATTCCTACGAGCAGTACTTC. Its translation is CASSLEGDRYSYEQYF.

This clonotype was counted only a few times. The rearrangement uses TRBV27 and TRBJ1-1; D unresolved. The CDR3 has 14 residues. From germline, CDR1 is MNHEY and CDR2 SMNVEV (reference sequence). V dropped 2 bases and J dropped 1 base, with 8 bases sitting between them. The CDR3 sequence: CASSLQVGNTEAFF. CDR3 bases: TGTGCCAGCAGTTTACAGGTTGGGAACACTGAAGCTTTCTTT.

In this sample, this clonotype turned up many times. The chain has TRBV7-2 and TRBJ1-6, with D perhaps TRBD1 (6 bases). Per the germline V gene, CDR1 is SGHTA and CDR2 is FQGNSA. This CDR3 spans 19 amino acids. V lost 5 bases to trimming and J lost 0 bases, with 20 bases between them. The CDR3: CASSLTGGRGRSYNSPLHF. The CDR3 DNA reads as TGTGCCAGCAGCCTGACGGGGGGCAGGGGCCGCTCCTATAATTCACCCCTCCACTTT.

CDR3 bases: TGCAGCGTCGCCGCTAGCGGAGTATACAATGAGCAGTTCTTC. Amino acid sequence: CSVAASGVYNEQFF. V and J are TRBV29-1 and TRBJ2-1; 7 bases align to TRBD2. This CDR3 is built from 14 residues. Germline lookup yields CDR1 SQVTM and CDR2 ANQGSEA. With 6 bases clipped from V and 4 bases from J, the junction kept 9 bases outside the gene matches.

This clonotype showed up many times. The V and J genes are TRBV7-2 and TRBJ2-7, with D possibly being TRBD1 or TRBD2 (5 bases each). The CDR3 has 15 amino acids. Trimming pared 4 bases from V and 3 bases from J, leaving 16 bases between. Looked up from germline, CDR1 is SGHTA and CDR2 is FQGNSA. CDR3 amino acids: CASSSASEGFYEQYF. Here the CDR3 DNA reads TGTGCCAGCAGCTCAGCAAGTGAGGGGTTCTACGAGCAGTACTTC. The entire variable domain, with the rest obtained from reference TRBV7-2 and TRBJ2-7, is as follows: GAGVSQSPSNKVTEKGKDVELRCDPISGHTALYWYRQSLGQGLEFLIYFQGNSAPDKSGLPSDRFSAERTGGSVSTLTIQRTQQEDSAVYLCASSSASEGFYEQYFGPGTRLTVT.